Below, 10 T cell receptor beta chains from the same sample are listed, as sequenced in a study of cytomegalovirus exposure and HLA in healthy donors. This table comes from immunoSEQ multiplex PCR, and its TCRdb copy is limited to in-frame clones, with some not included. The data contain 100,000 to 150,000 clones, around nine tenths of them seen just once; the ten biggest clones take up 1.5% to 2%. What was sequenced was PBMCs. The source is a woman aged 18 to 35 in good health and CMV-seronegative.

This chain links TRBV28 with TRBJ2-7; 8 bases agree with TRBD1. The V segment lost 2 bases and the J segment 1 base; nucleotides outside the gene matches: 1. CDR3 length equals 14 residues. CDR1 and CDR2 (germline): MDHEN, SYDVKM. The CDR3 spells CASSLGTGSYEQYF. CDR3 sequence (DNA): TGTGCCAGCAGTTTAGGGACAGGATCCTACGAGCAGTACTTC.

V is TRBV11-3 and J is TRBJ1-1; D gene uncertain. Germline CDR1 SGHNT, CDR2 YENEEA. The V gene lost 4 bases and the J gene lost 4 bases, with 13 bases spanning the gap. The CDR3 extends over 14 amino acids. CDR3 amino acids: CASSYAPGVTEAFF. Written as DNA, the CDR3 is TGTGCCAGCAGCTACGCCCCGGGTGTCACTGAAGCTTTCTTT.

The J gene is TRBJ1-1, the V gene TRBV1; TRBD1, the table's D call, lacks a check against the DNA. TRBV1 corresponds to a pseudogene. This CDR3 has 12 residues. The CDR3 bases are TGCACCAGCAGCCAGGGGGCCGTGAGGGCTTTCTTT. The encoded protein is CTSSQGAVRAFF.

The CDR3 coding sequence is TGTGCCTGGAGTGACGGTCAAAAACTGTTTTTT. The encoded protein is CAWSDGQKLFF. The genes are TRBV30 and TRBJ1-4; D remains unclear. The V end was cut by 1 base, the J end by 9 bases, with 6 bases between. Germline CDR1 and CDR2: GTSNPN and SVGIG (reference sequence). There are 11 residues in the CDR3.

V is TRBV4-1 and J is TRBJ1-2; D is undetermined. The CDR3 has 15 residues. Trimming left V 0 bases short and J 4 bases short, with 12 bases between. Germline CDR1 is MGHRA and CDR2 is YSYEKL. The CDR3 DNA reads TGCGCCAGCAGCCAAGATAGCGGCCGTGCCTATGGCTACACCTTC. Translated, it gives CASSQDSGRAYGYTF.

This chain connects TRBV5-1 to TRBJ1-2; D is possibly TRBD1 (5 bases). Trimming shortened V by 6 bases and J by 0 bases, and 12 bases separated the two germline ends. The CDR3 is made up of 14 amino acids. From germline, CDR1 is SGHRS and CDR2 YFSETQ. The CDR3 reads CASTPGTPNYGYTF. CDR3 bases: TGCGCCAGCACCCCCGGGACTCCTAACTATGGCTACACCTTC.

V gene TRBV11-3 combines with J gene TRBJ2-7, with a weak D call TRBD1 (6 bases). V shed 5 bases and J shed 0 bases, with 11 bases lying between them. The CDR3 has 14 amino acids. Germline assignment: CDR1 SGHNT and CDR2 YENEEA. The CDR3 region is CASSPRDNSYEQYF. In DNA, the CDR3 is TGTGCCAGCAGCCCCCGGGACAACTCCTACGAGCAGTACTTC.

The J gene is TRBJ2-3, the V gene TRBV5-1; perhaps TRBD1 as D (5 bases). The CDR3 is 15 residues long. Germline V gene lookup returns CDR1 SGHRS and CDR2 YFSETQ. V was shortened by 1 base and J by 4 bases, with 13 bases between the two germline ends. This CDR3 is CASSLWPGYADTQYF. Here the CDR3 DNA reads TGCGCCAGCAGCTTGTGGCCAGGGTATGCAGATACGCAGTATTTT.

The rearrangement links TRBV5-1 to TRBJ1-5; 7 bases agree with TRBD1. CDR1 and CDR2 from the germline V gene are SGHRS and YFSETQ. The CDR3 is 14 amino acids. The junction had 3 bases not matched to a gene; V was cut back by 0 bases and J by 6 bases. DNA for the CDR3: TGCGCCAGCAGCTTGGGACAGGGCGGTCAGCCCCAGCATTTT. This sequence encodes CASSLGQGGQPQHF.

The CDR3 sequence is CASTFGLAENYEQYF. CDR3 sequence (DNA): TGCGCCAGCACCTTCGGACTAGCTGAGAACTACGAGCAGTACTTC. The V call is TRBV23-1, the J call TRBJ2-7, with TRBD2 matching 8 bases. TRBV23-1 is marked as an open reading frame, function uncertain. This CDR3 is 15 amino acids long. With V trimmed by 7 bases and J by 3 bases, 11 bases remained unmatched.